This T cell receptor (beta chain) was observed in a study of blood T cell repertoires in COVID-19. Study in general: Donors in the United States, Italy and Spain gave samples during acute or convalescent COVID-19. Sources were T cells, B-cell-depleted T cells, or PBMCs; the material itself was cDNA or gDNA.

Germline CDR1 and CDR2: SGDLS and YYNGEE. The V segment lost 4 bases and the J segment 1 base; nucleotides outside the gene matches: 14. This CDR3 spans 18 amino acids. Original processing notes: Reference gene primers were amplified, and this amplification served to estimate nucleated cell counts. Some clones are missing from TCRdb's copy, which holds only in-frame ones; the method was immunoSEQ multiplex PCR. V, J and clone size are those of that table, while D and trimming were read from the DNA. This sample has roughly 170,000 clones, with about 84% found just once. The sequence derives from a human donor in a cohort sampled during active COVID-19. Sample: peripheral blood. The chain recombines TRBV9 with TRBJ1-2, with 9 bases fitting TRBD1. This CDR3 is CASSTGTGSHNINYGYTF. The DNA of the CDR3 is TGTGCCAGCAGCACCGGGACAGGGAGCCACAACATTAACTATGGCTACACCTTC.